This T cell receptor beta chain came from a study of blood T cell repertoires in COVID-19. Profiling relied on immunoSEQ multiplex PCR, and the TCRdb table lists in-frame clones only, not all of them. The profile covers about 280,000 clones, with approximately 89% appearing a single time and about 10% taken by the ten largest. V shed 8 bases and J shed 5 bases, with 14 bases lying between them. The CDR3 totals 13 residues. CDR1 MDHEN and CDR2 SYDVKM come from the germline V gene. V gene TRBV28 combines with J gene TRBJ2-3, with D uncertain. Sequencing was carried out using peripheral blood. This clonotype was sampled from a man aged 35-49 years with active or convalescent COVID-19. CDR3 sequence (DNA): TGTGCCAGCTTATCAAGCGCACAAGATACGCAGTATTTT. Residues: CASLSSAQDTQYF.